This TCR beta chain was captured by sequencing in a study of a mutant IDH1 vaccine in newly diagnosed glioma. On the study more broadly: Treated patients, roughly 62% male and around 40% female, averaged around 40 years of age. Patients arrived already treated with radiotherapy, temozolomide, or both, most having had both.

Sequencing was performed with immunoSEQ multiplex PCR; in TCRdb, only in-frame clones are kept and a portion is missing. The table has roughly 86,000 clones, over 75% seen once. As to time point: baseline, week 1 (first vaccination visit). As to treatment: pre-vaccination baseline after standard-of-care therapy. In germline, CDR1 is LNHDA, CDR2 SQIVND (reference sequence). The CDR3 extends over 15 amino acids. V dropped 5 bases and J dropped 3; count of bases not matched to a gene: 5. Study findings and constraints: Vaccine-induced immune responses occurred in roughly 93% of patients.

Regarding this clone: The antigen remains undetermined.

The starting material was PBMCs, obtained from a glioma patient treated with radiotherapy, temozolomide or both. The sequence came from a man aged 40-55 years with glioma. The chain uses TRBV19 and TRBJ2-5; 11 bases are shared with TRBD2. CDR3 coding DNA: TGTGCCAGTAGTCTCGGACTAGCGGGCGAAGAGACCCAGTACTTC. Translated, it gives CASSLGLAGEETQYF.